Listed here are 24 T cell receptor beta chains from one sample, sequenced in a study of PD-1 blockade in classical Hodgkin lymphoma. Specified time point: newly diagnosed, previously untreated cHL patient sample. Thawed PBMCs underwent magnetic negative selection to obtain purified CD8+ T cells. Measured with immunoSEQ multiplex PCR; TCRdb has only the in-frame clones, and not every one. The table has about 14,000 clones, about 89% seen once. The sample consisted of CD8+ T cells from blood. All receptors come from a human donor with classical Hodgkin lymphoma.

The J gene is TRBJ1-5, the V gene TRBV28; D remains unclear. Germline V gene data show CDR1 as MDHEN and CDR2 as SYDVKM. V was cut by 1 base and J by 5 bases, with 9 bases left in between. This CDR3 is 14 amino acids long. This chain's CDR3 is CASSLFRGDQPQHF. The DNA for the CDR3 is TGTGCCAGCAGTTTATTCCGCGGGGATCAGCCCCAGCATTTT.

The V call is TRBV10-2, the J call TRBJ2-1, with TRBD2 matching 9 bases. The ends lost 8 bases at V and 2 bases at J; junction bases unmatched: 4. The germline V gene encodes CDR1 WSHSY and CDR2 SAAADI. This CDR3 is built from 14 residues. The CDR3 DNA reads TGCGCCAGCGGGGCTAGCGGGACCTACAATGAGCAGTTCTTC. Amino acids: CASGASGTYNEQFF.

The genes are TRBV10-3 and TRBJ1-2; the D gene is possibly TRBD1 (5 bases). There are 14 residues in the CDR3. Germline lookup yields CDR1 ENHRY and CDR2 SYGVKD. V was trimmed by 7 bases and J by 8 bases, leaving 20 bases between them. CDR3 sequence (DNA): TGTGCCATCACCGAACTTACTGGGGCAGAGGGCTACACCTTC. This sequence encodes CAITELTGAEGYTF.

By share, this clone ranks as medium-sized. This chain links TRBV5-4 with TRBJ1-5; no firm D call. Deletions cut 0 bases from V and 4 bases from J, with 5 bases between. Germline lookup yields CDR1 SGHNT and CDR2 YYREEE (reference sequence). CDR3 length: 13 amino acids. The CDR3: CASSLGTNQPQHF. The DNA for the CDR3 is TGTGCCAGCAGCTTGGGCACAAATCAGCCCCAGCATTTT.

This chain uses TRBV6-5 with TRBJ2-1, with TRBD1 identical over 8 bases. The CDR3 covers 15 residues. Germline V CDR1 and CDR2: MNHEY, SVGAGI. J was trimmed by 10 bases and V by 10 bases; bases with no gene match: 18. In nucleotides, the CDR3 is TGTGCCACCTACATCGCGACAGGGGATATCGGGGAGCAGTTCTTC. It yields the protein CATYIATGDIGEQFF.

The J gene is TRBJ2-7, the V gene TRBV6-5, with 9 bases aligning to TRBD2. Germline CDR1 and CDR2: MNHEY and SVGAGI. Trimming cost V 4 bases and J 7 bases; bases outside gene matches: 11. The length of the CDR3 is 15 residues. The CDR3 DNA follows: TGTGCCAGCAGTTTAGGGTTAGCGGGAGAGAGTGAGCAGTACTTC. Protein product: CASSLGLAGESEQYF.

This chain joins TRBV2 and TRBJ1-3, with no clear D. V was trimmed by 5 bases and J by 0 bases, leaving 17 bases between them. The CDR3 is made up of 17 amino acids. Germline CDR1 is SNHLY and CDR2 is FYNNEI. DNA for the CDR3: TGTGCCAGCAGTTCTTCATTGACGGTCTACTCTGGAAACACCATATATTTT. This gives the protein CASSSSLTVYSGNTIYF.

The chain recombines TRBV7-9 with TRBJ2-1; tentatively, D is TRBD2 (6 bases). This CDR3 is built from 15 residues. Germline V lookup: CDR1 SEHNR, CDR2 FQNEAQ (reference sequence). The V end was cut by 2 bases, the J end by 6 bases, with 14 bases between. In DNA, the CDR3 is TGTGCCAGCAGCTTAAACCAGGGCGGGACCAATGAGCAGTTCTTC. Amino acids: CASSLNQGGTNEQFF.

The chain uses TRBV5-5 and TRBJ2-1; 8 bases are a match to TRBD1. Germline V gene lookup returns CDR1 SGHKS and CDR2 YYEKEE (reference sequence). V gave up 5 bases and J gave up 9 bases; unmatched junction bases: 7. This CDR3 is built from 13 residues. For the CDR3, the DNA is TGTGCCAGCAGTTTCGACAGGGGCGGTGAGCAGTTCTTC. Protein sequence: CASSFDRGGEQFF.

The V and J genes are TRBV13 and TRBJ2-7; D ambiguous. Trimming removed 5 bases at V and 5 bases at J, with 16 bases between. The CDR3 sequence is 14 residues long. In germline, CDR1 is PRHDT, CDR2 FYEKMQ (reference sequence). The CDR3 nucleotides read TGTGCCAGCAGCCCCGGAGCCCCACTGGACGAGCAGTACTTC. Translating gives CASSPGAPLDEQYF.

The V call is TRBV19, the J call TRBJ2-1; 11 bases fit TRBD2. Looked up from germline, CDR1 is LNHDA and CDR2 is SQIVND (reference sequence). The CDR3 is 14 amino acids. The trim removed 9 bases at V and 8 bases at J, leaving 9 bases unmatched. The CDR3 region is CASHTSGSTDEQFF. The CDR3 DNA reads TGTGCCAGCCATACTAGCGGGAGTACTGATGAGCAGTTCTTC. The full variable domain, in which reference TRBV19 and TRBJ2-1 provide the parts outside the CDR3, is DGGITQSPKYLFRKEGQNVTLSCEQNLNHDAMYWYRQDPGQGLRLIYYSQIVNDFQKGDIAEGYSVSREKKESFPLTVTSAQKNPTAFYLCASHTSGSTDEQFFGPGTRLTVL.

CDR3: CASSQVWEHGGQYNEQFF. CDR3 bases: TGTGCCAGCAGCCAAGTTTGGGAGCACGGGGGTCAGTACAATGAGCAGTTCTTC. This chain uses TRBV14 with TRBJ2-1, with D possibly TRBD2 on 6 matching bases. Trimming stripped 1 base from V and 4 bases from J, with 20 bases between. CDR1 and CDR2 from the germline V gene are SGHDN and FVKESK. The CDR3 covers 18 residues.

The chain combines TRBV9 with TRBJ2-1; D unresolved. Germline lookup yields CDR1 SGDLS and CDR2 YYNGEE. Trimming took 0 bases from V and 9 from J, leaving 7 bases between them. The CDR3 length is 12 residues. The chain's CDR3 is CASSVGKSEQFF. CDR3 sequence (DNA): TGTGCCAGCAGCGTAGGAAAGAGTGAGCAGTTCTTC.

As regards this clone: The same CDR3 also results from other DNA sequences found in this sample. The J gene is TRBJ1-5, the V gene TRBV7-9; the D gene is possibly TRBD1 (6 bases). The germline V gene encodes CDR1 SEHNR and CDR2 FQNEAQ (reference sequence). The CDR3 length is 15 residues. V was clipped by 4 bases and J by 2 bases, with 12 bases between them. CDR3 DNA: TGTGCCAGCAGCTCCACAGGGCCTGGCAATCAGCCCCAGCATTTT. Translation gives CASSSTGPGNQPQHF.

The rearrangement joins TRBV11-2 to TRBJ2-1; 9 bases map to TRBD2. V lost 0 bases to trimming and J lost 8 bases; unmatched junction nucleotides: 11. The V gene's germline CDR1 is SGHAT and CDR2 FQNNGV. CDR3 length: 17 residues. CDR3 DNA: TGTGCCAGCAGCTTAGATGGCTGGACTAGCGCGAGGGATGAGCAGTTCTTC. This encodes CASSLDGWTSARDEQFF.

The chain links TRBV28 to TRBJ2-7; possible D gene TRBD2, 5 bases. Germline CDR1 MDHEN, CDR2 SYDVKM. The CDR3 is 16 residues long. The germline V and J ends were trimmed by 6 bases and 0 bases, with 18 bases remaining between them. CDR3 region: CASRGREAESSYEQYF. The CDR3 DNA sequence: TGTGCCAGCAGGGGGAGAGAAGCTGAGAGCTCCTACGAGCAGTACTTC.

The chain is built from TRBV6-4 and TRBJ1-1, with D maybe TRBD1 (5 bases). This CDR3 has 14 residues. Germline V lookup: CDR1 MRHNA, CDR2 SNTAGT. V shed 5 bases and J shed 4 bases, with 14 bases lying between them. The CDR3 DNA reads TGTGCCAGCAGTCCGTCGGGGACGGGCACTGAAGCTTTCTTT. It translates to CASSPSGTGTEAFF.

The chain couples TRBV6-5 to TRBJ2-5; D is perhaps TRBD1 or TRBD2 (5 bases each). Between the trimmed V and J ends, which lost 0 bases and 1 base, there was a span of 9 bases. Germline loops: CDR1 MNHEY, CDR2 SVGAGI. The CDR3 consists of 15 residues. DNA of the CDR3: TGTGCCAGCAGTTACTCTGGGGGATTCCAAGAGACCCAGTACTTC. Translating it yields CASSYSGGFQETQYF.

This clone was recorded once. J is TRBJ2-7 and V is TRBV6-1; D assignment may be TRBD1 or TRBD2 (5 bases each). There are 17 residues in the CDR3. Germline V gives CDR1 MNHNS, CDR2 SASEGT. Trimming stripped 0 bases from V and 2 bases from J, with 17 bases between. In DNA, the CDR3 is TGTGCCAGCAGTGAAGCCACCGGGGCCCCGTGGGCCTACGAGCAGTACTTC. Its translation is CASSEATGAPWAYEQYF.

The chain has TRBV19 and TRBJ2-2; 9 nucleotides align to TRBD1. The V gene end was trimmed by 6 bases and the J gene end by 3 bases; junction bases not matched to a gene: 8. Germline V gene lookup returns CDR1 LNHDA and CDR2 SQIVND (reference sequence). The CDR3 has 16 residues. CDR3 nucleotide sequence: TGTGCCAGTAGACAACTGACAGGGGGAGACACCGGGGAGCTGTTTTTT. Translation: CASRQLTGGDTGELFF.

This chain uses TRBV11-3 with TRBJ1-1; D might be TRBD1 (5 bases). V lost 2 bases and J lost 4, with 8 bases in between. Germline V CDR1 and CDR2: SGHNT, YENEEA. CDR3 length equals 13 residues. The CDR3 here is CASSLRRGTEAFF. In DNA form, the CDR3 reads TGTGCCAGCAGCTTACGAAGGGGCACTGAAGCTTTCTTT.

This clone appeared once. The chain links TRBV21-1 to TRBJ2-7. TRBV21-1 has pseudogene status. The CDR3 covers 12 residues. CDR3 nucleotide sequence: TGTGCCAGCAGCGGGGACCAACCTAGGACGTACGTC. Translating gives CASSGDQPRTYV.

CDR3 in DNA: TGCAGCGTTGAGGGTGAGGGCCTGACCTACAATGAGCAGTTCTTC. This encodes CSVEGEGLTYNEQFF. The rearrangement links TRBV29-1 to TRBJ2-1, with D possibly being TRBD2 (5 bases). The CDR3 loop spans 15 amino acids. The germline CDR1 and CDR2 sequences are SQVTM and ANQGSEA. The V end was cut by 3 bases, the J end by 2 bases, with 14 bases between.

The chain has TRBV11-2 and TRBJ1-1, with a weak D call TRBD1 (5 bases). The germline V and J ends were trimmed by 1 base and 1 base, with 10 bases remaining between them. This CDR3 contains 15 residues. Germline assignment: CDR1 SGHAT and CDR2 FQNNGV. The CDR3 loop is CASSLGPGENTEAFF. CDR3 coding DNA: TGTGCCAGCAGCTTAGGTCCGGGGGAGAACACTGAAGCTTTCTTT.